These 18 T cell receptor beta chains share one sample of origin, sequenced in a study of technical replicates of blood from a few donors. Repertoires were generated with immunoSEQ multiplex PCR, while TCRdb's copy carries only in-frame clones and drops some. Among roughly 80,000 clones, about 96% were seen once, and the ten largest hold about 0.2%. Sequencing input: T cells isolated from PBMCs. The source of these receptors is a human donor in good health.

This clone occurred once. Other DNA sequences in the same sample also yield this CDR3. The chain joins TRBV18 to TRBJ1-2, with D unclear. The CDR3 totals 15 residues. Germline CDR1 KGHSH, CDR2 LQKENI. The V end was cut by 3 bases, the J end by 2 bases, with 13 bases between. The CDR3 sequence is CASSPTSTGNYGYTF. Written as DNA, the CDR3 is TGTGCCAGCTCACCCACCAGCACGGGGAACTATGGCTACACCTTC.

The rearrangement links TRBV6-5 to TRBJ1-2, with D maybe TRBD1 (5 bases). The CDR3 has 14 amino acids. The germline gives CDR1 MNHEY, CDR2 SVGAGI. Trimming cost V 7 bases and J 2 bases, with 14 bases left between them. CDR3 coding DNA: TGTGCCAGCACTAGAGGTTCAGGGAACTATGGCTACACCTTC. Amino acid sequence: CASTRGSGNYGYTF.

This chain joins TRBV29-1 and TRBJ2-7; D gene unclear. Deletions cut 4 bases from V and 5 bases from J, with 15 bases between. CDR1 is SQVTM, CDR2 ANQGSEA, per germline. The CDR3 is made up of 13 amino acids. The DNA for the CDR3 is TGCAGCGTTGGTGGATTTGTGGGCGACGAGCAGTACTTC. Its protein is CSVGGFVGDEQYF.

The chain employs TRBV2 and TRBJ2-2; no reliable D call. V gave up 8 bases and J gave up 8 bases, with 9 bases separating them. Germline V gene data show CDR1 as SNHLY and CDR2 as FYNNEI. This CDR3 region has 11 residues. In nucleotides, the CDR3 is TGTGCCAGCTCCCCCAGAGGGGAGCTGTTTTTT. Residues: CASSPRGELFF. Full variable domain (outside the CDR3, taken from reference TRBV2 and TRBJ2-2): EPEVTQTPSHQVTQMGQEVILRCVPISNHLYFYWYRQILGQKVEFLVSFYNNEISEKSEIFDDQFSVERPDGSNFTLKIRSTKLEDSAMYFCASSPRGELFFGEGSRLTVL.

The chain uses TRBV7-9 and TRBJ1-2; 9 nucleotides agree with TRBD1. The CDR3 length is 15 residues. V was pared by 5 bases and J by 12 bases, with 16 bases of the junction left unmatched. Looked up from germline, CDR1 is SEHNR and CDR2 is FQNEAQ (reference sequence). The DNA for the CDR3 is TGTGCCAGCAGCCACAATTCAGGACAGGGGAAGCAGGACACCTTC. Its translation is CASSHNSGQGKQDTF.

This chain uses TRBV5-1 with TRBJ2-7, with TRBD2 as a possible D gene (7 bases). Germline values: CDR1 SGHRS, CDR2 YFSETQ. V gave up 1 base and J gave up 3 bases, with 23 bases separating them. The CDR3 is 18 amino acids. Here the CDR3 reads CASSLTAPRGAWSYEQYF. Written as DNA, the CDR3 is TGCGCCAGCAGCTTGACAGCTCCCCGGGGGGCATGGAGCTACGAGCAGTACTTC.

This chain connects TRBV11-2 to TRBJ2-1; TRBD2 aligns across 12 bases. The germline V gene encodes CDR1 SGHAT and CDR2 FQNNGV. The CDR3 loop spans 17 amino acids. Losses at the gene ends were 5 bases for V and 8 bases for J; bases not matched to a gene: 13. The CDR3 region has the DNA TGTGCCAGCAGCCCCATATCGTCTAGCGGGAGGGCCGATGAGCAGTTCTTC. It translates to CASSPISSSGRADEQFF.

The rearrangement joins TRBV11-3 to TRBJ1-1; D is perhaps TRBD1 (5 bases). Trimming removed 5 bases from V and 3 bases from J, with 10 bases in between. Germline V lookup: CDR1 SGHNT, CDR2 YENEEA. This CDR3 comprises 13 residues. CDR3 DNA sequence: TGTGCCAGCAGCCCCGGGGGTCACACTGAAGCTTTCTTT. Translation gives CASSPGGHTEAFF.

V and J are TRBV6-1 and TRBJ1-5; TRBD1 agrees at 9 bases. CDR1 MNHNS and CDR2 SASEGT come from the germline V gene. The ends lost 1 base at V and 7 bases at J; junction bases unmatched: 5. The CDR3 sequence is 15 residues long. CDR3 sequence: CASSEGTGVIQPQHF. In DNA form, the CDR3 reads TGTGCCAGCAGTGAAGGGACAGGGGTCATACAGCCCCAGCATTTT.

The V and J genes are TRBV18 and TRBJ1-5, with a tentative D call TRBD1 (5 bases). This CDR3 is 14 amino acids long. Germline CDR1 KGHSH, CDR2 LQKENI. V lost 6 bases to trimming and J lost 7 bases, with 16 bases between them. This CDR3 reads CASSYAGGDQPQHF. The CDR3 DNA reads TGTGCCAGCTCTTACGCCGGGGGAGACCAGCCCCAGCATTTT. The full variable domain, rest sourced from reference TRBV18 and TRBJ1-5, is NAGVMQNPRHLVRRRGQEARLRCSPMKGHSHVYWYRQLPEEGLKFMVYLQKENIIDESGMPKERFSAEFPKEGPSILRIQQVVRGDSAAYFCASSYAGGDQPQHFGDGTRLSIL.

This chain connects TRBV6-5 to TRBJ2-1, with no clear D. This CDR3 spans 12 amino acids. The germline gives CDR1 MNHEY, CDR2 SVGAGI. V lost 7 bases and J lost 1, with 5 bases in between. Here the CDR3 reads CASTSSYNEQFF. CDR3 nucleotide sequence: TGTGCCAGCACCAGTTCCTACAATGAGCAGTTCTTC.

The V and J genes are TRBV5-4 and TRBJ2-5; TRBD2 agrees at 7 bases. Trimming took 6 bases from V and 1 from J; bases not matched to a gene: 3. Germline assignment: CDR1 SGHNT and CDR2 YYREEE (reference sequence). The CDR3 is 13 amino acids. In DNA, the CDR3 is TGTGCCAGCACTAGCGGAACCCAAGAGACCCAGTACTTC. It specifies CASTSGTQETQYF.

The chain carries TRBV5-1 and TRBJ1-1; TRBD1 matches 11 bases. Germline V CDR1 and CDR2: SGHRS, YFSETQ. Unmatched junction bases numbered 12, after V lost 7 bases and J lost 4 bases. The length of the CDR3 is 16 residues. The CDR3: CASELGQGEWGTEAFF. CDR3 DNA: TGCGCCAGCGAATTGGGACAGGGGGAATGGGGCACTGAAGCTTTCTTT.

The J gene is TRBJ2-5, the V gene TRBV10-1; D not resolved. The germline gives CDR1 WNHNN, CDR2 SYGVQD (reference sequence). CDR3 length: 14 residues. Trimming left V 8 bases short and J 0 bases short, with 13 bases between. This CDR3 is CASLKERYQETQYF. The CDR3 coding sequence is TGCGCCAGCCTAAAGGAGAGATACCAAGAGACCCAGTACTTC.

The rearrangement uses TRBV19 and TRBJ1-1, with unresolved D. The CDR3 runs 13 residues. CDR1 is LNHDA and CDR2 is SQIVND in the germline V gene (reference sequence). V gave up 6 bases and J gave up 0 bases, with 8 bases separating them. The CDR3 region has the DNA TGTGCCAGTAGCCTTAATATGAACACTGAAGCTTTCTTT. Its protein product is CASSLNMNTEAFF.

The chain employs TRBV7-9 and TRBJ2-7, with D possibly being TRBD1 (6 bases). Trimming cost V 6 bases and J 5 bases, with 8 bases left between them. There are 11 residues in the CDR3. Germline V gives CDR1 SEHNR, CDR2 FQNEAQ (reference sequence). CDR3 residues: CASRAGDEQYF. Written as DNA, the CDR3 is TGTGCCAGCAGGGCAGGGGACGAGCAGTACTTC.

This sequence joins TRBV10-3 and TRBJ2-5; no reliable D call. This CDR3 contains 13 residues. Trimming left V 8 bases short and J 2 bases short, with 12 bases between. Germline-derived CDR1 and CDR2 are ENHRY and SYGVKD. CDR3 residues: CAIGSGLQETQYF. The CDR3 DNA reads as TGTGCCATCGGGTCAGGATTACAAGAGACCCAGTACTTC.

This chain uses TRBV2 with TRBJ2-6, with D possibly TRBD2 on 5 matching bases. The CDR3 is 15 amino acids. The V end lost 1 base, the J end lost 3 bases, and 7 bases lay between the germline ends. Germline CDR1 and CDR2: SNHLY and FYNNEI. The CDR3 sequence: CASSEGAGGANVLTF. The CDR3 bases are TGTGCCAGCAGTGAAGGGGCGGGTGGGGCCAACGTCCTGACTTTC.